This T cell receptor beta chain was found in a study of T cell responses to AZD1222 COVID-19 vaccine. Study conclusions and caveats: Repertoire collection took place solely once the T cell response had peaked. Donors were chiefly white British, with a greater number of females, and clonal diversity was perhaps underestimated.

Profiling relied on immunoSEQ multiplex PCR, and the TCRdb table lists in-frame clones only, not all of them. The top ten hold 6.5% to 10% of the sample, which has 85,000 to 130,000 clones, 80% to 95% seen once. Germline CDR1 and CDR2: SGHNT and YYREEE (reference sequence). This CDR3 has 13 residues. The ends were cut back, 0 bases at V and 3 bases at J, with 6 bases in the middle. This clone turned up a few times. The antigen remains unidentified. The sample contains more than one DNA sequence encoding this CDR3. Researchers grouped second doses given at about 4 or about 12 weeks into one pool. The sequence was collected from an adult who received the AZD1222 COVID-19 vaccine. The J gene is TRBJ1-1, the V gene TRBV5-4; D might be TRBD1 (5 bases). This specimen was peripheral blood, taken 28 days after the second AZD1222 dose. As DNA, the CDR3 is TGTGCCAGCAGCTTGGGGGGGGACACTGAAGCTTTCTTT. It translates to CASSLGGDTEAFF.